Below, 27 T cell receptor beta chains from the same sample are listed, as sequenced in a study of cytomegalovirus exposure and HLA in healthy donors. A multiplex PCR was run with 60 Vbeta primers and 13 Jbeta primers. Profiled with immunoSEQ multiplex PCR; TCRdb holds only in-frame clones, not every one. Altogether 150,000 to 200,000 clones are present, 65% to 90% being singletons, with the ten largest covering less than 2.5%. The sample comprised PBMCs. The receptor set was obtained from a woman in her 50s in good health and CMV-seronegative.

The chain carries TRBV6-1 and TRBJ2-7; 8 bases line up with TRBD1. V trimming: 3 bases; J trimming: 12 bases; junction bases outside the gene matches: 13. The germline V gene encodes CDR1 MNHNS and CDR2 SASEGT. CDR3 length: 14 amino acids. The CDR3 loop reads CASSEGTGERRRYF. In nucleotides, the CDR3 is TGTGCCAGCAGTGAGGGGACAGGCGAGAGGCGACGGTACTTC.

This rearrangement joins TRBV28 to TRBJ1-5; 7 bases fit TRBD1. Germline values: CDR1 MDHEN, CDR2 SYDVKM. J was trimmed by 7 bases and V by 7 bases; bases with no gene match: 7. The CDR3 loop spans 13 amino acids. The CDR3 nucleotides read TGTGCCAGCATGGAGGGGGCCCGGCAGCCCCAGCATTTT. This sequence encodes CASMEGARQPQHF. The variable domain in full, completed from reference TRBV28 and TRBJ1-5, reads DVKVTQSSRYLVKRTGEKVFLECVQDMDHENMFWYRQDPGLGLRLIYFSYDVKMKEKGDIPEGYSVSREKKERFSLILESASTNQTSMYLCASMEGARQPQHFGDGTRLSIL.

The CDR3 DNA follows: TGTGCCAGCAGCCCGGGGACAGGCTATGGCTACACCTTC. This encodes CASSPGTGYGYTF. The chain is built from TRBV7-9 and TRBJ1-2; 8 nucleotides match TRBD1. The CDR3 runs 13 residues. V shed 5 bases, J shed 4 bases, and the junction held 3 bases outside the gene matches. Germline CDR1 SEHNR, CDR2 FQNEAQ (reference sequence).

The chain links TRBV5-1 to TRBJ2-3; the match to TRBD2 covers 7 bases. The V gene's germline CDR1 is SGHRS and CDR2 YFSETQ. This CDR3 contains 15 residues. The V gene end was trimmed by 0 bases and the J gene end by 2 bases; junction bases not matched to a gene: 3. CDR3: CASSLEAGSTDTQYF. DNA of the CDR3: TGCGCCAGCAGCTTGGAAGCGGGGTCCACAGATACGCAGTATTTT.

This chain links TRBV5-4 with TRBJ2-3, with 7 bases fitting TRBD2. The CDR3 has 17 amino acids. J was trimmed by 2 bases and V by 1 base; bases with no gene match: 10. The V gene's germline CDR1 is SGHNT and CDR2 YYREEE (reference sequence). This chain's CDR3 is CASSLIKLASTTDTQYF. As DNA, the CDR3 is TGTGCCAGCAGCTTGATAAAACTAGCGTCCACCACAGATACGCAGTATTTT. The full variable domain, in which reference TRBV5-4 and TRBJ2-3 provide the parts outside the CDR3, is ETGVTQSPTHLIKTRGQQVTLRCSSQSGHNTVSWYQQALGQGPQFIFQYYREEENGRGNFPPRFSGLQFPNYSSELNVNALELDDSALYLCASSLIKLASTTDTQYFGPGTRLTVL.

The V call is TRBV5-4, the J call TRBJ2-1; 11 bases map to TRBD2. Germline CDR1 and CDR2: SGHNT and YYREEE (reference sequence). Trimming took 2 bases from V and 10 from J; bases not matched to a gene: 11. This CDR3 spans 16 amino acids. CDR3: CASSFLTSGRTTEQFF. Written as DNA, the CDR3 is TGTGCCAGCAGCTTCCTTACTAGCGGGAGAACCACGGAGCAGTTCTTC.

The J gene is TRBJ2-7, the V gene TRBV6-5; D is perhaps TRBD1 (5 bases). V was pared by 10 bases and J by 3 bases, with 19 bases between. CDR1 is MNHEY and CDR2 is SVGAGI in the germline V gene. This CDR3 is built from 14 residues. The CDR3 bases are TGTGCCACCAATAATGACAGTCCCGGCTACGAGCAGTACTTC. It encodes CATNNDSPGYEQYF.

The rearrangement links TRBV2 to TRBJ2-6; D remains ambiguous. Germline CDR1 is SNHLY and CDR2 is FYNNEI. This CDR3 has 11 amino acids. V lost 4 bases and J lost 12, with 7 bases in between. CDR3 coding DNA: TGTGCCAGCAGTGGAGATAGCGTCCTGACTTTC. This translates into CASSGDSVLTF. The full variable domain, its missing parts supplied by reference TRBV2 and TRBJ2-6, is EPEVTQTPSHQVTQMGQEVILRCVPISNHLYFYWYRQILGQKVEFLVSFYNNEISEKSEIFDDQFSVERPDGSNFTLKIRSTKLEDSAMYFCASSGDSVLTFGAGSRLTVL.

DNA for the CDR3: TGTGCCAGCAGTGAAACCATCTTAGTCTCCGGTGAGCAGTTCTTC. Translated: CASSETILVSGEQFF. This chain uses TRBV2 with TRBJ2-1; D is uncertain. Germline assignment: CDR1 SNHLY and CDR2 FYNNEI. The CDR3 contains 15 residues. Trimming stripped 2 bases from V and 9 bases from J, with 17 bases between.

This clone showed up just once. V is TRBV9 and J is TRBJ2-1; 7 positions match TRBD2. This CDR3 region has 15 residues. The junction had 5 bases not matched to a gene; V was cut back by 0 bases and J by 5 bases. Germline loops: CDR1 SGDLS, CDR2 YYNGEE. The CDR3 protein is CASSVAGGTHNEQFF. In nucleotides, the CDR3 is TGTGCCAGCAGCGTAGCCGGGGGGACCCACAATGAGCAGTTCTTC.

The J gene is TRBJ2-7, the V gene TRBV28; possibly TRBD2 for D (6 bases). Trimming stripped 4 bases from V and 5 bases from J, with 15 bases between. This CDR3 has 14 residues. Germline CDR1 MDHEN, CDR2 SYDVKM. The CDR3 region has the DNA TGTGCCAGCAGTTCCCCCCCGGGAGAAAACGAGCAGTACTTC. Translation gives CASSSPPGENEQYF.

This chain links TRBV11-3 with TRBJ2-3; D is uncertain. The germline V gene has CDR1 SGHNT and CDR2 YENEEA. V lost 5 bases, J lost 6 bases, and 9 bases lay in between. The length of the CDR3 is 12 residues. The CDR3 is CASSLISDTQYF. DNA of the CDR3: TGTGCCAGCAGCCTAATTTCGGATACGCAGTATTTT.

This chain uses TRBV7-9 with TRBJ2-7; 8 bases map to TRBD2. Per germline, CDR1 SEHNR and CDR2 FQNEAQ (reference sequence). V was clipped by 4 bases and J by 4 bases; unmatched bases: 12. CDR3 size: 16 residues. CDR3 DNA sequence: TGTGCCAGCAGCTCCCCGGCACGGGAGGGCCAATACGAGCAGTACTTC. Amino acid sequence: CASSSPAREGQYEQYF.

V is TRBV15 and J is TRBJ2-3, with a tentative D call TRBD2 (6 bases). The V end was cut by 3 bases, the J end by 2 bases, with 9 bases between. The CDR3 has 14 residues. Looked up from germline, CDR1 is LNHNV and CDR2 is YYDKDF (reference sequence). The CDR3 is CATSRGGDTDTQYF. For the CDR3, the DNA is TGTGCCACCAGCAGGGGCGGGGACACAGATACGCAGTATTTT.

The CDR3 DNA is TGTGCCAGCAGCTCTACCGGTGCCGGGAACACTGAAGCTTTCTTT. Protein: CASSSTGAGNTEAFF. The V gene is TRBV7-9, the J gene TRBJ1-1, with D uncertain. V lost 4 bases and J 1 base, leaving 13 bases between the germline ends. CDR3 length: 15 amino acids. From germline, CDR1 is SEHNR and CDR2 FQNEAQ (reference sequence).

The V call is TRBV9, the J call TRBJ2-5; D possibly corresponds to TRBD1 (6 bases). V lost 4 bases and J 1 base, leaving 11 bases between the germline ends. CDR1 SGDLS and CDR2 YYNGEE come from the germline V gene. The length of the CDR3 is 14 residues. The CDR3 DNA reads as TGTGCCAGCAGCACCACAGGGATCCAAGAGACCCAGTACTTC. Amino acid sequence: CASSTTGIQETQYF.

The V call is TRBV6-5, the J call TRBJ2-2; possible D gene TRBD1, 5 bases. V dropped 2 bases and J dropped 5 bases, with 15 bases sitting between them. Germline V gene lookup returns CDR1 MNHEY and CDR2 SVGAGI. This CDR3 has 16 residues. The CDR3, as DNA: TGTGCCAGCAGTTACGGGGCAGCCCGGGTAACCGGGGAGCTGTTTTTT. It specifies CASSYGAARVTGELFF.

The J gene is TRBJ2-7, the V gene TRBV27; TRBD1 is a possible D gene (6 bases). The germline gives CDR1 MNHEY, CDR2 SMNVEV (reference sequence). The length of the CDR3 is 16 residues. V was shortened by 5 bases and J by 4 bases, with 21 bases between the two germline ends. DNA of the CDR3: TGTGCCAGCAGTCCTTTAAAACGCCAGGGGATTTACGAGCAGTACTTC. Translated: CASSPLKRQGIYEQYF.

This rearrangement joins TRBV5-1 to TRBJ2-2, with a weak D call TRBD1 (6 bases). This CDR3 comprises 15 residues. CDR1 is SGHRS and CDR2 is YFSETQ in the germline V gene. The V gene lost 4 bases and the J gene lost 5 bases, with 15 bases spanning the gap. CDR3 DNA: TGCGCCAGCAGCGCAAGACAGGACCAAACCGGGGAGCTGTTTTTT. It is translated as CASSARQDQTGELFF.

V is TRBV28 and J is TRBJ1-5; the match to TRBD1 covers 8 bases. V dropped 5 bases and J dropped 3; count of bases not matched to a gene: 6. CDR1 and CDR2 (germline): MDHEN, SYDVKM. CDR3 length: 15 residues. The CDR3 sequence: CASSKTGVDNQPQHF. In DNA form, the CDR3 reads TGTGCCAGCAGTAAGACAGGGGTGGACAATCAGCCCCAGCATTTT. The variable domain in full, with the rest retrieved from reference TRBV28 and TRBJ1-5, is DVKVTQSSRYLVKRTGEKVFLECVQDMDHENMFWYRQDPGLGLRLIYFSYDVKMKEKGDIPEGYSVSREKKERFSLILESASTNQTSMYLCASSKTGVDNQPQHFGDGTRLSIL.

This clone is a singleton in its sample. The CDR3 nucleotides are TGTGCCAGTAGTAAAGGGAGCGGCTACACCTTC. The encoded protein is CASSKGSGYTF. The rearrangement links TRBV19 to TRBJ1-2; no clear D gene. Between the trimmed V and J ends, which lost 4 bases and 8 bases, there was a span of 8 bases. This CDR3 is built from 11 residues. Looked up from germline, CDR1 is LNHDA and CDR2 is SQIVND (reference sequence).

The chain has TRBV6-5 and TRBJ1-5; D may be TRBD1 (5 bases). Looked up from germline, CDR1 is MNHEY and CDR2 is SVGAGI. The CDR3 runs 15 residues. Trimming removed 8 bases at V and 0 bases at J, with 14 bases between. The CDR3 bases are TGTGCCAGCCGACCTATCGACAGTAGCAATCAGCCCCAGCATTTT. Protein: CASRPIDSSNQPQHF.

The rearrangement joins TRBV10-3 to TRBJ2-7; TRBD1 is a possible D gene (6 bases). This CDR3 spans 13 amino acids. Deletions cut 3 bases from V and 3 bases from J, with 9 bases between. Per the germline V gene, CDR1 is ENHRY and CDR2 is SYGVKD. As DNA, the CDR3 is TGTGCCATCAGTGAAGGGACAATCTACGAGCAGTACTTC. Translation gives CAISEGTIYEQYF.

The CDR3 spells CASSFSDRSAFF. The CDR3 DNA reads as TGTGCCAGCAGTTTCTCGGACAGGTCGGCTTTCTTT. This chain connects TRBV28 to TRBJ1-1; 7 bases are a match to TRBD1. Germline loops: CDR1 MDHEN, CDR2 SYDVKM. The CDR3 loop spans 12 amino acids. V lost 3 bases, J lost 11 bases, and 6 bases stayed unmatched.

The chain uses TRBV19 and TRBJ1-1, with D perhaps TRBD1 (5 bases). Germline V gives CDR1 LNHDA, CDR2 SQIVND (reference sequence). This CDR3 region has 16 residues. The germline V and J ends were trimmed by 4 bases and 0 bases, with 15 bases remaining between them. DNA for the CDR3: TGTGCCAGTAGTAAACCCAGGGCGGCAATGAACACTGAAGCTTTCTTT. Amino acids: CASSKPRAAMNTEAFF. Full variable domain (remainder filled in from reference TRBV19 and TRBJ1-1): DGGITQSPKYLFRKEGQNVTLSCEQNLNHDAMYWYRQDPGQGLRLIYYSQIVNDFQKGDIAEGYSVSREKKESFPLTVTSAQKNPTAFYLCASSKPRAAMNTEAFFGQGTRLTVV.

This chain joins TRBV4-1 and TRBJ1-3, with TRBD1 as a possible D gene (5 bases). CDR3 size: 13 residues. V was clipped by 4 bases and J by 8 bases, with 12 bases between them. CDR1 is MGHRA and CDR2 is YSYEKL in the germline V gene. The CDR3 reads CASSRPGSDTIYF. CDR3 DNA: TGCGCCAGCAGCCGGCCAGGGTCGGACACCATATATTTT.

The chain carries TRBV19 and TRBJ2-7; 12 bases line up with TRBD2. V lost 3 bases and J lost 3; bases outside the gene matches: 0. The CDR3 runs to 14 residues. Per the germline V gene, CDR1 is LNHDA and CDR2 is SQIVND (reference sequence). The CDR3 is CASSMTSGSYEQYF. The CDR3 DNA follows: TGTGCCAGTAGTATGACTAGCGGGAGCTACGAGCAGTACTTC.